One sample yielded the 17 T cell receptor beta chains listed below, sequenced in a study of tumor-infiltrating lymphocytes in oesophageal squamous cell carcinoma. TCRdb recomputed calls from the PCR reads with MiXCR, one row per CDR3 protein. The sample has about 15,000 distinct CDR3 sequences, roughly half seen once. The sample was blood. These receptors were taken from a male donor with esophageal squamous cell carcinoma.

This clonotype was picked up many times. The chain joins TRBV5-1 to TRBJ1-1; D call uncertain. Germline V CDR1 and CDR2: SGHRS, YFSETQ. The CDR3 runs to 15 residues. The ends were cut back, 1 base at V and 1 base at J, with 11 bases in the middle. This CDR3 reads CASSLSVRRNTEAFF. CDR3 sequence (DNA): TGCGCCAGCAGCTTGTCTGTACGGAGGAACACTGAAGCTTTCTTT.

This clonotype is medium-sized in the sample. This may arise from a read error, as a much more abundant clone is one base away. The chain couples TRBV7-3 to TRBJ2-7; D is tentatively TRBD1 or TRBD2 (6 bases each). Germline CDR1 is SGHTA and CDR2 is FQGTGA. The CDR3 totals 14 residues. Trimming took 1 base from V and 7 from J, leaving 14 bases between them. As DNA, the CDR3 is TGTGCCAGCAGCTTAAGTTTGCGGGACAATGAGCAGTACTTC. Translated, it gives CASSLSLRDNEQYF.

This clonotype occurred once. V usage is TRBV6-1 and J usage is TRBJ2-6, with D perhaps TRBD1 or TRBD2 (5 bases each). The tail of the sequence fits TRBJ2-1 better, so the J call may be wrong. Germline V gene lookup returns CDR1 MNHNS and CDR2 SASEGT. The CDR3 sequence is 15 residues long. CDR3 nucleotides: TGTGCCAGCAGTGAATTTGGGGGAATGGGCTACGAGCAGTTCTTC. Its protein is CASSEFGGMGYEQFF.

By proportion, this clonotype is medium-sized. V and J are TRBV7-9 and TRBJ1-2; D remains unclear. Germline CDR1 reads SEHNR; CDR2 reads FQNEAQ (reference sequence). The V end was cut by 4 bases, the J end by 4 bases, with 10 bases between. The CDR3 has 13 residues. CDR3 coding DNA: TGTGCCAGCAGCTCGACATCTCGCTATGGCTACACCTTC. Its translation is CASSSTSRYGYTF.

As for this clonotype: The CDR3 end shows no conserved phenylalanine or tryptophan, and so a read error is likely. It is unclear where the CDR3 begins or ends on the DNA, so no DNA is shown, and the CDR3 is as TCRdb lists it. The chain combines TRBV24-1 with TRBJ2-5; TRBD1, the table's D call, was not compared with the DNA. The CDR3 spans 16 amino acids, including both terminal residues. Germline-derived CDR1 and CDR2 are KGHDR and SFDVKD. The CDR3 loop is CATSDRVDSEGYTFGS.

V gene TRBV7-2 combines with J gene TRBJ2-1; 11 nucleotides align to TRBD2. CDR3 length equals 15 residues. V gave up 4 bases and J gave up 8 bases; unmatched junction bases: 7. CDR1 and CDR2 from the germline V gene are SGHTA and FQGNSA. CDR3 bases: TGTGCCAGCAGCTACACTAGCGGGAGTGTCTATGAGCAGTTCTTC. It is translated as CASSYTSGSVYEQFF.

V gene TRBV7-8 combines with J gene TRBJ1-2; 7 bases fit TRBD1. The CDR3 has 14 residues. Germline CDR1 reads SGHVS; CDR2 reads FQNEAQ. Unmatched junction bases numbered 7, after V lost 5 bases and J lost 4 bases. CDR3 protein: CASSLQGVPYGYTF. In DNA form, the CDR3 reads TGTGCCAGCAGCCTGCAGGGGGTCCCCTATGGCTACACCTTC.

The chain has TRBV4-3 and TRBJ2-7; 8 bases agree with TRBD1. The J call may be mistaken, given a closer DNA end match to TRBJ2-1. From germline, CDR1 is LGHNA and CDR2 YSLEER. The CDR3 is 14 amino acids. CDR3 in amino acids: CASSQGTGYNEQFF. CDR3 DNA sequence: TGCGCCAGCAGCCAAGGGACAGGGTACAATGAGCAGTTCTTC.

J is TRBJ2-1 and V is TRBV6-1; D remains unclear. The J call may be incorrect, as the DNA end agrees better with TRBJ2-3. The germline V gene encodes CDR1 MNHNS and CDR2 SASEGT. CDR3 length equals 11 residues. DNA of the CDR3: TGTGCCAGCAGTGATCAGGATACGCAGTATTTT. Protein sequence: CASSDQDTQYF.

This clonotype was counted once. The chain carries TRBV11-2 and TRBJ1-1; a weak D match, TRBD2 (7 bases). The tail of the sequence fits TRBJ2-2 better, so the J call may be wrong. CDR3 length equals 16 residues. CDR1 and CDR2 from the germline V gene are SGHAT and FQNNGV. As DNA, the CDR3 is TGTGCCAGCACCCCGGGGAGCGGGACAAGAACCGGGGAGCTGTTTTTT. Amino acid sequence: CASTPGSGTRTGELFF.

This clonotype appeared once. The chain has TRBV7-2 and TRBJ2-5, with TRBD2 matching over 13 bases. V lost 4 bases and J lost 6; bases outside the gene matches: 14. Germline loops: CDR1 SGHTA, CDR2 FQGNSA. The CDR3 is 18 amino acids. The chain's CDR3 is CASSSRTSGGPTVKTQYF. Written as DNA, the CDR3 is TGTGCCAGCAGCTCGAGGACTAGCGGGGGCCCCACCGTTAAGACCCAGTACTTC.

This clonotype was seen many times. This chain joins TRBV5-1 and TRBJ2-1; maybe TRBD2 (7 bases). Germline V gene sequence: CDR1 SGHRS, CDR2 YFSETQ. This CDR3 is 16 amino acids long. The germline V and J ends were trimmed by 0 bases and 4 bases, with 14 bases remaining between them. CDR3 protein: CASSLGHGGLYNEQFF. The DNA for the CDR3 is TGCGCCAGCAGCTTGGGGCACGGGGGGCTATACAATGAGCAGTTCTTC. The full variable domain, its missing parts supplied by reference TRBV5-1 and TRBJ2-1, is KAGVTQTPRYLIKTRGQQVTLSCSPISGHRSVSWYQQTPGQGLQFLFEYFSETQRNKGNFPGRFSGRQFSNSRSEMNVSTLELGDSALYLCASSLGHGGLYNEQFFGPGTRLTVL.

V is TRBV12-5 and J is TRBJ1-1, with TRBD2 matching 14 bases. With the DNA end fitting TRBJ2-2 better, the J assignment may be wrong. CDR1 and CDR2 from the germline V gene are LGHNT and FRNRAP. This CDR3 has 22 amino acids. The DNA for the CDR3 is TGTGCTAGTGGTTTGGCTGGGTTCCGACCGACTAGCGGGAGGGCCGAGACCGGGGAGCTGTTTTTT. Its translation is CASGLAGFRPTSGRAETGELFF.

The genes are TRBV10-3 and TRBJ2-3; 7 nucleotides line up with TRBD2. CDR3 length equals 13 residues. CDR1 is ENHRY, CDR2 SYGVKD, per germline. V trimming: 6 bases; J trimming: 6 bases; junction bases outside the gene matches: 6. The CDR3: CAISTSVLDTQYF. The CDR3 nucleotides read TGTGCCATCAGCACTAGCGTTTTGGATACGCAGTATTTT.

The table lists this clonotype with a count of one. This chain connects TRBV6-5 to TRBJ2-1; the match to TRBD2 covers 8 bases. Per the germline V gene, CDR1 is MNHEY and CDR2 is SVGAGI. Unmatched junction bases numbered 9, after V lost 6 bases and J lost 8 bases. The CDR3 loop spans 14 amino acids. This CDR3 reads CASRPLREVYEQFF. CDR3 bases: TGTGCCAGCAGACCCCTGCGGGAGGTGTATGAGCAGTTCTTC.

This chain uses TRBV7-2 with TRBJ1-1; the match to TRBD1 covers 7 bases. The tail of the sequence fits TRBJ2-3 better, so the J call may be wrong. CDR3 size: 15 residues. CDR1 and CDR2 (germline): SGHTA, FQGNSA. The CDR3 DNA sequence: TGTGCCAGCAGCTTAGAGGGACAGTACACAGATACGCAGTATTTT. It specifies CASSLEGQYTDTQYF.

This clonotype has only a few counts. Given a much more abundant clone one base away, this may be a read error. V gene TRBV6-1 combines with J gene TRBJ2-7; D perhaps matches TRBD1 (7 bases). The J call may be incorrect, as the DNA end agrees better with TRBJ2-1. The CDR3 runs 16 residues. From germline, CDR1 is MNHNS and CDR2 SASEGT. CDR3 sequence reads: CASSRRAGTVNHEQFF. The CDR3, as DNA: TGTGCCAGCAGTAGGAGGGCCGGGACAGTGAACCACGAGCAGTTCTTC.